The 30 T cell receptor beta chains listed next were all sequenced from one sample in a study of long-term antiretroviral therapy in people with HIV. Investigators performed immunoSEQ version v3.0 at survey level. Clones were sequenced by immunoSEQ multiplex PCR, and TCRdb holds only the in-frame ones, with some missing. The repertoire includes some 14,000 clones, more than 60% of them detected once, and under 20% sits in the top ten. Sequencing was performed on unsorted PBMCs, taken 1.3 years before starting antiretroviral therapy. The receptors come from a man between 40 and 49 years old with HIV.

The V and J genes are TRBV6-1 and TRBJ2-6; D gene ambiguous. Trimming took off 9 bases at V and 1 base at J, with 10 bases between the two ends. CDR3 size: 14 residues. Germline V lookup: CDR1 MNHNS, CDR2 SASEGT. CDR3 bases: TGTGCCAGGCCATATGGGTCTGGGGCCAACGTCCTGACTTTC. This encodes CARPYGSGANVLTF.

The V and J genes are TRBV7-3 and TRBJ1-1, with D possibly being TRBD1 (6 bases). CDR1 SGHTA and CDR2 FQGTGA come from the germline V gene. The CDR3 covers 20 residues. V was pared by 0 bases and J by 0 bases, with 23 bases between. This CDR3 is CASSLTKGGVLLPLNTEAFF. CDR3 DNA sequence: TGTGCCAGCAGCTTAACCAAAGGGGGGGTTCTTTTACCTTTGAACACTGAAGCTTTCTTT.

In nucleotides, the CDR3 is TGTGCCAGCACCTTGGGGGTAACCTCTGGGGCCAACGTCCTGACTTTC. This gives the protein CASTLGVTSGANVLTF. This chain joins TRBV28 and TRBJ2-6, with D perhaps matching TRBD1 or TRBD2 (5 bases each). V lost 7 bases to trimming and J lost 0 bases, with 13 bases between them. Germline V lookup: CDR1 MDHEN, CDR2 SYDVKM. This CDR3 comprises 16 residues.

This rearrangement joins TRBV5-1 to TRBJ1-5, with D unclear. V lost 0 bases and J 3 bases, leaving 13 bases between the germline ends. This CDR3 is built from 16 residues. Germline V gene sequence: CDR1 SGHRS, CDR2 YFSETQ. CDR3 sequence reads: CASSLDGQAYNQPQHF. The CDR3 DNA sequence: TGCGCCAGCAGCTTGGACGGGCAGGCTTACAATCAGCCCCAGCATTTT.

This sequence joins TRBV10-3 and TRBJ1-1; TRBD1 matches at 8 bases. The ends lost 5 bases at V and 3 bases at J; junction bases unmatched: 11. CDR1 ENHRY and CDR2 SYGVKD come from the germline V gene. This CDR3 has 16 amino acids. The CDR3 loop reads CAISRFSGQGDTEAFF. CDR3 nucleotides: TGTGCCATCAGTCGGTTCAGTGGACAGGGCGACACTGAAGCTTTCTTT.

This clone was seen more than once but under ten times. The V call is TRBV11-1, the J call TRBJ2-3; the match to TRBD2 covers 11 bases. CDR3 size: 16 residues. After removal of 4 bases from V and 2 bases from J, the junction contained 5 bases not matched to a gene. The germline CDR1 and CDR2 sequences are SGHAT and FQDESV (reference sequence). CDR3 nucleotides: TGTGCCAGCAGCTACCTAGCGGGGGGTCCCACAGATACGCAGTATTTT. Its translation: CASSYLAGGPTDTQYF.

The chain is built from TRBV5-4 and TRBJ2-7; tentative D call: TRBD1 (6 bases). This CDR3 has 15 amino acids. CDR1 and CDR2 from the germline V gene are SGHNT and YYREEE (reference sequence). The germline V and J ends were trimmed by 2 bases and 0 bases, with 12 bases remaining between them. CDR3 nucleotides: TGTGCCAGCAGCTTAGGACAGCTAACCTCCTACGAGCAGTACTTC. Its protein is CASSLGQLTSYEQYF. Complete variable domain (other parts from reference TRBV5-4 and TRBJ2-7): ETGVTQSPTHLIKTRGQQVTLRCSSQSGHNTVSWYQQALGQGPQFIFQYYREEENGRGNFPPRFSGLQFPNYSSELNVNALELDDSALYLCASSLGQLTSYEQYFGPGTRLTVT.

The chain uses TRBV5-1 and TRBJ1-2; 7 nucleotides match TRBD1. The CDR3 runs to 16 residues. Germline CDR1 is SGHRS and CDR2 is YFSETQ. J was trimmed by 2 bases and V by 0 bases; bases with no gene match: 7. The CDR3 coding sequence is TGCGCCAGCAGCTTGGGACCCCCGACAGGGAACTATGGCTACACCTTC. Translation gives CASSLGPPTGNYGYTF.

The rearrangement links TRBV9 to TRBJ1-2; no clear D. The germline V gene encodes CDR1 SGDLS and CDR2 YYNGEE. There are 14 residues in the CDR3. V dropped 4 bases and J dropped 8 bases, with 18 bases sitting between them. This chain's CDR3 is CASSTPGLLGGYTF. The CDR3 bases are TGTGCCAGCAGCACTCCGGGATTGCTAGGCGGCTACACCTTC.

The V gene is TRBV18, the J gene TRBJ1-1, with no clear D. Germline CDR1 is KGHSH and CDR2 is LQKENI. CDR3 length: 14 residues. The ends were cut back, 5 bases at V and 0 bases at J, with 10 bases in the middle. The CDR3 protein is CASSSRTLNTEAFF. The CDR3 nucleotides read TGTGCCAGCTCATCCCGGACCTTGAACACTGAAGCTTTCTTT.

The rearrangement joins TRBV5-6 to TRBJ2-7; no reliable D call. V shed 0 bases and J shed 3 bases, with 10 bases lying between them. CDR1 is SGHDT, CDR2 YYEEEE, per germline. This CDR3 spans 14 amino acids. The CDR3, as DNA: TGTGCCAGCAGCTTGGCTGGGGTCATCTACGAGCAGTACTTC. Translation gives CASSLAGVIYEQYF. Filled out from reference TRBV5-6 and TRBJ2-7, the complete variable domain reads DAGVTQSPTHLIKTRGQQVTLRCSPKSGHDTVSWYQQALGQGPQFIFQYYEEEERQRGNFPDRFSGHQFPNYSSELNVNALLLGDSALYLCASSLAGVIYEQYFGPGTRLTVT.

V usage is TRBV10-3 and J usage is TRBJ2-7; 8 positions agree with TRBD2. Germline V gives CDR1 ENHRY, CDR2 SYGVKD. V lost 10 bases, J lost 5 bases, and 10 bases stayed unmatched. The CDR3 extends over 13 amino acids. Here the CDR3 reads CATGSGGVDEQYF. The CDR3 DNA sequence: TGTGCCACCGGGTCGGGGGGGGTGGACGAGCAGTACTTC.

The J gene is TRBJ1-4, the V gene TRBV15, with 7 bases lining up with TRBD1. CDR1 and CDR2 from the germline V gene are LNHNV and YYDKDF (reference sequence). The CDR3 is 14 amino acids. J was trimmed by 5 bases and V by 5 bases; bases with no gene match: 5. The CDR3: CATSGGQQNEKLFF. The CDR3 DNA sequence: TGTGCCACCAGCGGGGGACAGCAAAATGAAAAACTGTTTTTT.

CDR3 in amino acids: CASSIWYGYTF. CDR3 in DNA: TGTGCCAGTAGTATATGGTATGGCTACACCTTC. This chain links TRBV19 with TRBJ1-2; D remains unclear. From germline, CDR1 is LNHDA and CDR2 SQIVND (reference sequence). The germline V and J ends were trimmed by 2 bases and 5 bases, with 3 bases remaining between them. This CDR3 is built from 11 residues.

The CDR3 sequence is CASSLVGLSGNTIYF. The CDR3, as DNA: TGTGCCAGCAGCTTAGTGGGGCTGTCTGGAAACACCATATATTTT. This rearrangement joins TRBV11-2 to TRBJ1-3, with a possible D match to TRBD1 (5 bases). The germline gives CDR1 SGHAT, CDR2 FQNNGV. The germline V and J ends were trimmed by 1 base and 1 base, with 8 bases remaining between them. The CDR3 spans 15 residues.

The chain employs TRBV27 and TRBJ2-7; 7 bases map to TRBD1. There are 15 residues in the CDR3. The trim removed 3 bases at V and 4 bases at J, leaving 9 bases unmatched. Germline CDR1 is MNHEY and CDR2 is SMNVEV (reference sequence). The CDR3 reads CASSFTGTAGYEQYF. The CDR3 DNA sequence: TGTGCCAGCAGTTTCACCGGGACAGCCGGATACGAGCAGTACTTC.

The V call is TRBV19, the J call TRBJ1-6, with a possible D match to TRBD1 (5 bases). In germline, CDR1 is LNHDA, CDR2 SQIVND (reference sequence). Trimming left V 3 bases short and J 7 bases short, with 16 bases between. The CDR3 consists of 16 residues. This chain's CDR3 is CASSIGDGRENSPLHF. Here the CDR3 DNA reads TGTGCCAGTAGTATTGGGGATGGCAGGGAAAATTCACCCCTCCACTTT. The entire variable domain, with the rest obtained from reference TRBV19 and TRBJ1-6, is as follows: DGGITQSPKYLFRKEGQNVTLSCEQNLNHDAMYWYRQDPGQGLRLIYYSQIVNDFQKGDIAEGYSVSREKKESFPLTVTSAQKNPTAFYLCASSIGDGRENSPLHFGNGTRLTVT.

This clone was picked up a small number of times. V usage is TRBV27 and J usage is TRBJ2-7, with D tentatively TRBD1 (6 bases). Trimming pared 6 bases from V and 7 bases from J, leaving 13 bases between. Germline V gene data show CDR1 as MNHEY and CDR2 as SMNVEV (reference sequence). The CDR3 spans 12 residues. The CDR3 DNA is TGTGCCAGCAGGACAGGTTCGGGGGAGCAGTACTTC. It encodes CASRTGSGEQYF.

This chain uses TRBV30 with TRBJ2-1, with D uncertain. Trimming pared 2 bases from V and 7 bases from J, leaving 12 bases between. The length of the CDR3 is 13 residues. CDR1 is GTSNPN and CDR2 is SVGIG in the germline V gene (reference sequence). CDR3 loop: CAWSSGGWNEQFF. In DNA, the CDR3 is TGTGCCTGGAGTTCCGGTGGGTGGAATGAGCAGTTCTTC.

J is TRBJ2-7 and V is TRBV30, with TRBD2 as a possible D gene (6 bases). Deletions cut 2 bases from V and 1 base from J, with 12 bases between. There are 14 residues in the CDR3. Germline CDR1 and CDR2: GTSNPN and SVGIG (reference sequence). CDR3 in amino acids: CAWSIPGLSYEQYF. The CDR3 coding sequence is TGTGCCTGGAGTATACCGGGACTTTCCTACGAGCAGTACTTC.

The chain combines TRBV18 with TRBJ2-7; maybe TRBD2 (5 bases). This CDR3 is built from 13 residues. In germline, CDR1 is KGHSH, CDR2 LQKENI. V lost 3 bases and J 0 bases, leaving 6 bases between the germline ends. The CDR3 DNA is TGTGCCAGCTCACCCGGGATCTCCTACGAGCAGTACTTC. This codes for CASSPGISYEQYF.

The rearrangement uses TRBV5-8 and TRBJ1-2; D gene unclear. With 2 bases removed from V and 4 bases from J, the gap between germline ends came to 9 bases. This CDR3 is built from 13 residues. From germline, CDR1 is SGHTS and CDR2 YDEGEE. The CDR3 region is CASSLGISYGYTF. CDR3 nucleotides: TGTGCCAGCAGCTTAGGGATTTCCTATGGCTACACCTTC.

The chain couples TRBV19 to TRBJ2-2; perhaps TRBD1 as D (5 bases). V lost 7 bases and J lost 5, with 11 bases in between. This CDR3 has 13 residues. Germline lookup yields CDR1 LNHDA and CDR2 SQIVND (reference sequence). CDR3 in amino acids: CASIRGMTGELFF. In nucleotides, the CDR3 is TGTGCCAGTATAAGGGGTATGACCGGGGAGCTGTTTTTT.

This clone was seen a handful of times. V usage is TRBV5-1 and J usage is TRBJ1-6; no reliable D call. From germline, CDR1 is SGHRS and CDR2 YFSETQ. This CDR3 is built from 16 residues. V dropped 4 bases and J dropped 5 bases, with 16 bases sitting between them. CDR3 residues: CASSLRETGDNSPLHF. CDR3 DNA sequence: TGCGCCAGCAGCCTGCGAGAGACTGGTGATAATTCACCCCTCCACTTT.

Comments on this clone: Germline is not matched at one junction end, which may reflect a read error. The CDR3 nucleotides are TGTGCCTGCAGGGGTGAGGGGGACTATGGCTACACCTTC. Its translation is CACRGEGDYGYTF. This chain links TRBV6-1 with TRBJ1-2, with D tentatively TRBD1 (6 bases). The CDR3 spans 13 residues. Per germline, CDR1 MNHNS and CDR2 SASEGT.

The chain joins TRBV29-1 to TRBJ1-1; 8 bases match TRBD1. Trimming took 7 bases from V and 4 from J; bases not matched to a gene: 11. The germline V gene encodes CDR1 SQVTM and CDR2 ANQGSEA. The CDR3 runs 14 residues. As DNA, the CDR3 is TGCAGCGGCATCCTCCAGGGGGCAGGCACTGAAGCTTTCTTT. Protein product: CSGILQGAGTEAFF.

In this sample, this clone turned up a few times. V is TRBV11-2 and J is TRBJ2-7; TRBD2 agrees at 10 bases. V was pared by 2 bases and J by 9 bases, with 10 bases of the junction left unmatched. CDR3 length: 15 amino acids. Per germline, CDR1 SGHAT and CDR2 FQNNGV. The CDR3 sequence: CASSLPGLAAGVQYF. In DNA form, the CDR3 reads TGTGCCAGCAGCTTACCCGGACTAGCGGCTGGGGTGCAGTACTTC.

The genes are TRBV18 and TRBJ1-3, with 7 bases that match TRBD1. CDR1 is KGHSH and CDR2 is LQKENI in the germline V gene. After removal of 0 bases from V and 0 bases from J, the junction contained 2 bases not matched to a gene. This CDR3 comprises 16 residues. The CDR3 DNA follows: TGTGCCAGCTCACCACCCAACAGGGGCTCTGGAAACACCATATATTTT. Translation: CASSPPNRGSGNTIYF.

For this clone: Relative to the germline gene, one junction end is altered; a read error may explain this. The chain combines TRBV27 with TRBJ2-7; perhaps TRBD2 as D (5 bases). This CDR3 comprises 16 residues. The V gene's germline CDR1 is MNHEY and CDR2 SMNVEV (reference sequence). The chain's CDR3 is CASSLSAGTVNYEQYF. The CDR3 DNA is TGTGCCAGCAGCTTATCGGCGGGTACTGTTAATTACGAGCAGTACTTC.

Details on this clone: Within the sample, other DNA sequences also encode this same CDR3. The chain has TRBV18 and TRBJ2-7; D call uncertain. Germline V gives CDR1 KGHSH, CDR2 LQKENI. With 2 bases removed from V and 0 bases from J, the gap between germline ends came to 2 bases. The CDR3 sequence is 12 residues long. The CDR3 loop reads CASSPSSYEQYF. CDR3 sequence (DNA): TGTGCCAGCTCACCATCCTCCTACGAGCAGTACTTC.